The next 17 T cell receptor beta chains were all read from a single sample in a study. In TCRdb, the 5' RACE reads were re-called with MiXCR into one record per CDR3 protein. The sample yields roughly 46,000 distinct CDR3 sequences, around 26% seen once. Sequencing input: naive CD4+ T cells sorted from blood. The subset denotes: naive CD4+ T cells, CD4+CD45RA+CD25-. The source of these receptors is a female donor with breast cancer.

V gene TRBV4-3 combines with J gene TRBJ1-1; D unclear. The CDR3 contains 14 residues. CDR1 is LGHNA and CDR2 is YSLEER in the germline V gene. V gave up 1 base and J gave up 0 bases, with 6 bases separating them. The CDR3 protein is CASSQVLVNTEAFF. In DNA, the CDR3 is TGCGCCAGCAGCCAAGTACTAGTGAACACTGAAGCTTTCTTT.

This clonotype appeared many times. V and J are TRBV5-1 and TRBJ1-6, with D tentatively TRBD1 (5 bases). V lost 1 base, J lost 9 bases, and 17 bases lay in between. Per germline, CDR1 SGHRS and CDR2 YFSETQ. The CDR3 contains 16 residues. CDR3 region: CASSLQGAYNGSPLHF. DNA of the CDR3: TGCGCCAGCAGCTTGCAAGGGGCATATAACGGTTCACCCCTCCACTTT.

The rearrangement joins TRBV5-1 to TRBJ2-1, with TRBD2 matching 8 bases. J gave up 5 bases and V 7 bases, and 5 bases lay outside the gene matches. CDR3 length: 13 residues. CDR1 and CDR2 (germline): SGHRS, YFSETQ. CDR3 bases: TGCGCCAGCCGCAGCGGGAGAGACAATGAGCAGTTCTTC. It translates to CASRSGRDNEQFF.

This chain connects TRBV7-3 to TRBJ2-3; D remains unclear. The V end lost 8 bases, the J end lost 1 base, and 19 bases lay between the germline ends. The CDR3 contains 16 residues. From germline, CDR1 is SGHTA and CDR2 FQGTGA. CDR3 sequence reads: CASGSIPYGGTDTQYF. CDR3 nucleotides: TGTGCCAGCGGCTCGATCCCATATGGCGGCACAGATACGCAGTATTTT.

In the case of this clonotype: This may stem from a read error, because a much larger clone lies one nucleotide away. The chain recombines TRBV29-1 with TRBJ2-7, with D possibly being TRBD1 (5 bases). Trimming shortened V by 4 bases and J by 0 bases, and 7 bases separated the two germline ends. Germline V gene data show CDR1 as SQVTM and CDR2 as ANQGSEA. The CDR3 consists of 12 residues. CDR3 nucleotide sequence: TGCAGCGTTGTAGGGGACTCCTACGAGCAGTACTTC. It translates to CSVVGDSYEQYF.

As to this clonotype: Sequence at one end of the junction differs from germline and may be a read error. The gene calls are TRBV5-6 and TRBJ1-1, with a tentative D call TRBD1 (5 bases). The CDR3 contains 14 residues. Looked up from germline, CDR1 is SGHDT and CDR2 is YYEEEE. DNA for the CDR3: TGTGCCAGCACCTTGACGGGGCCTGGCACTGAAGCTTTCTTT. It translates to CASTLTGPGTEAFF. Full variable domain (rest looked up from reference TRBV5-6 and TRBJ1-1): DAGVTQSPTHLIKTRGQQVTLRCSPKSGHDTVSWYQQALGQGPQFIFQYYEEEERQRGNFPDRFSGHQFPNYSSELNVNALLLGDSALYLCASTLTGPGTEAFFGQGTRLTVV.

This rearrangement joins TRBV6-5 to TRBJ2-5; no clear D. Germline V gives CDR1 MNHEY, CDR2 SVGAGI. Trimming stripped 7 bases from V and 7 bases from J, with 10 bases between. There are 11 residues in the CDR3. Here the CDR3 reads CASILGGTQYF. CDR3 bases: TGTGCCAGCATCCTCGGTGGGACCCAGTACTTC.

The gene calls are TRBV5-1 and TRBJ2-7, with unresolved D. Trimming took off 0 bases at V and 3 bases at J, with 10 bases between the two ends. CDR3 length: 14 amino acids. The germline CDR1 and CDR2 sequences are SGHRS and YFSETQ. DNA for the CDR3: TGCGCCAGCAGCTTGGTGGTCAGCTTCTACGAGCAGTACTTC. It encodes CASSLVVSFYEQYF. Full variable domain (rest looked up from reference TRBV5-1 and TRBJ2-7): KAGVTQTPRYLIKTRGQQVTLSCSPISGHRSVSWYQQTPGQGLQFLFEYFSETQRNKGNFPGRFSGRQFSNSRSEMNVSTLELGDSALYLCASSLVVSFYEQYFGPGTRLTVT.

This clonotype was counted only a few times. V gene TRBV5-5 combines with J gene TRBJ2-7; TRBD2 agrees at 14 bases. Germline V gives CDR1 SGHKS, CDR2 YYEKEE (reference sequence). V was clipped by 2 bases and J by 6 bases; unmatched bases: 4. This CDR3 is built from 15 residues. The CDR3 reads CASSLRLAGGREQYF. The CDR3 DNA is TGTGCCAGCAGCTTACGACTAGCGGGAGGGCGCGAGCAGTACTTC.

This chain links TRBV5-1 with TRBJ2-1, with 7 positions matching TRBD2. The length of the CDR3 is 19 residues. V was clipped by 0 bases and J by 3 bases; unmatched bases: 15. Per the germline V gene, CDR1 is SGHRS and CDR2 is YFSETQ. In DNA, the CDR3 is TGCGCCAGCAGCTTGGCCCTCGGCGGGAGTATAGTTGGCTACAATGAGCAGTTCTTC. It translates to CASSLALGGSIVGYNEQFF.

The chain employs TRBV14 and TRBJ1-1; unclear D gene. The CDR3 loop spans 16 amino acids. Trimming took off 0 bases at V and 1 base at J, with 12 bases between the two ends. Germline assignment: CDR1 SGHDN and CDR2 FVKESK. The CDR3 spells CASSQDRRRQNTEAFF. Here the CDR3 DNA reads TGTGCCAGCAGCCAAGATCGGCGACGGCAGAACACTGAAGCTTTCTTT.

This clonotype was counted a few times. The chain couples TRBV7-2 to TRBJ2-2, with 13 bases that match TRBD2. J gave up 6 bases and V 2 bases, and 3 bases lay outside the gene matches. CDR3 length equals 16 residues. Germline CDR1 and CDR2: SGHTA and FQGNSA. The DNA for the CDR3 is TGTGCCAGCAGCTTAACTAGCGGGAGGGTTGCCGGGGAGCTGTTTTTT. Its translation: CASSLTSGRVAGELFF. Complete variable domain (other parts from reference TRBV7-2 and TRBJ2-2): GAGVSQSPSNKVTEKGKDVELRCDPISGHTALYWYRQSLGQGLEFLIYFQGNSAPDKSGLPSDRFSAERTGGSVSTLTIQRTQQEDSAVYLCASSLTSGRVAGELFFGEGSRLTVL.

V is TRBV11-2 and J is TRBJ2-3; 10 bases align to TRBD2. The V segment lost 7 bases and the J segment 6 bases; nucleotides outside the gene matches: 13. This CDR3 contains 16 residues. From germline, CDR1 is SGHAT and CDR2 FQNNGV. The CDR3 nucleotides are TGTGCCAGCACCGCCTGGTCTAGCGGGAGTACGGATACGCAGTATTTT. This codes for CASTAWSSGSTDTQYF.

This chain links TRBV30 with TRBJ2-5; 14 bases match TRBD2. Looked up from germline, CDR1 is GTSNPN and CDR2 is SVGIG (reference sequence). The CDR3 has 14 residues. The CDR3 region is CATSGRALVETQYF. CDR3 nucleotides: TGTGCGACTAGCGGGAGGGCTTTAGTAGAGACCCAGTACTTC. Complete variable domain (other parts from reference TRBV30 and TRBJ2-5): SQTIHQWPATLVQPVGSPLSLECTVEGTSNPNLYWYRQAAGRGLQLLFYSVGIGQISSEVPQNLSASRPQDRQFILSSKKLLLSDSGFYLCATSGRALVETQYFGPGTRLLVL.

The chain is built from TRBV5-1 and TRBJ1-2; TRBD1 might be the D (6 bases). The CDR3 covers 16 residues. Germline assignment: CDR1 SGHRS and CDR2 YFSETQ. The V end lost 0 bases, the J end lost 5 bases, and 17 bases lay between the germline ends. The CDR3 is CASSLGSGAPGYGYTF. In nucleotides, the CDR3 is TGCGCCAGCAGCTTGGGATCAGGGGCGCCCGGGTATGGCTACACCTTC.

J is TRBJ2-2 and V is TRBV9, with D perhaps matching TRBD1 (5 bases). V dropped 3 bases and J dropped 2 bases, with 8 bases sitting between them. The CDR3 totals 14 residues. CDR1 SGDLS and CDR2 YYNGEE come from the germline V gene. CDR3 loop: CASSETVNTGELFF. CDR3 DNA sequence: TGTGCCAGCAGCGAGACAGTCAACACCGGGGAGCTGTTTTTT.

V usage is TRBV12-3 or TRBV12-4 and J usage is TRBJ1-4, with D maybe TRBD1 (5 bases). This CDR3 region has 13 residues. Trimming shortened V by 2 bases and J by 4 bases, and 5 bases separated the two germline ends. The CDR3 DNA is TGTGCCAGCAGTTTAAGGGGTAATGAAAAACTGTTTTTT. Encoded protein: CASSLRGNEKLFF.